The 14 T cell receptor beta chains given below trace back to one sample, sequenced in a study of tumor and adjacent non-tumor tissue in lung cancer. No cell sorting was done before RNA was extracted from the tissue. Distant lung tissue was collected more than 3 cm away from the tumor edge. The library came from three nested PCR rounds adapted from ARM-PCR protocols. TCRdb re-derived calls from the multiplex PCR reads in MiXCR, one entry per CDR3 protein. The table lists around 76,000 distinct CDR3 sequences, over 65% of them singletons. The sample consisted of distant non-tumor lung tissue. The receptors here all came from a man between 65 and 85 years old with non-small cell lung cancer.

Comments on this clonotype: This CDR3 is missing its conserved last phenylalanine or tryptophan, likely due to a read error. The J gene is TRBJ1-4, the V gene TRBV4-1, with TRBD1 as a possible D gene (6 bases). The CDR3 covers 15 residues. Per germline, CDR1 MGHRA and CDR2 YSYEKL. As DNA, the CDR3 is TGTGCCAGCAGACGGGACAAAACAACTAATGAAACACTGTTTCTT. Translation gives CASRRDKTTNETLFL.

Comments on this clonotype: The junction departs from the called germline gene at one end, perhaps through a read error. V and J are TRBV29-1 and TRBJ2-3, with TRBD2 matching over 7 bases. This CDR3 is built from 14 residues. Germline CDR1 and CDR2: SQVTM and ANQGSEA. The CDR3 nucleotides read TGTAGCATCGAGGGTTCATCCGGGGGGGATACGCAGTATTTT. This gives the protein CSIEGSSGGDTQYF.

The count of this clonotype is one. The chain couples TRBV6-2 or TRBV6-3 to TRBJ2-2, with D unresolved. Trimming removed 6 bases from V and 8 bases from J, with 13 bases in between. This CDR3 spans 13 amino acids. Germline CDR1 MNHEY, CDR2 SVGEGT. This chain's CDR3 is CASSKINSGELFF. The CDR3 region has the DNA TGTGCCAGCAGCAAAATTAACTCTGGGGAGCTGTTTTTT.

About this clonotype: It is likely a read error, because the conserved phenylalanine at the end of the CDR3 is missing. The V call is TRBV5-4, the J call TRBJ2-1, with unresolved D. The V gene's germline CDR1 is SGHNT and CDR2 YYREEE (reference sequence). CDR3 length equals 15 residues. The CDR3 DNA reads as TGTACCAGCAGCTTTTCATCCCAGATGAGCTATGAGCAGTTCCTC. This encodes CTSSFSSQMSYEQFL.

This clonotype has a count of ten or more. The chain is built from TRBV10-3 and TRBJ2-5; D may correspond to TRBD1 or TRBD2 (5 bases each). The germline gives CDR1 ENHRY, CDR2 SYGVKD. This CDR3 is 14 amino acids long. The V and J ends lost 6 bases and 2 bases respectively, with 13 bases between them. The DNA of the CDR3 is TGTGCCATCAGGGCCAGAGGGACGCAAGAGACCCAGTACTTC. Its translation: CAIRARGTQETQYF.

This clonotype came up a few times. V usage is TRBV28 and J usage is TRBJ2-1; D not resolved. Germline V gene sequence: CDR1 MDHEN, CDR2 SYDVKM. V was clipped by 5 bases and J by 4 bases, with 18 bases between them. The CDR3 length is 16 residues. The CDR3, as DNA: TGTGCCAGCAGTCCCCGGACGCGCGTGAGGTACAATGAGCAGTTCTTC. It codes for CASSPRTRVRYNEQFF.

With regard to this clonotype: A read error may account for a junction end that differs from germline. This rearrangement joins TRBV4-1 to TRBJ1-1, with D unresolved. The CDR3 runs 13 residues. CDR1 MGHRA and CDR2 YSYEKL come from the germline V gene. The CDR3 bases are TGCGTCAGCAGCACCCATGGTGGCACTGAAGCTTTCTTT. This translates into CVSSTHGGTEAFF.

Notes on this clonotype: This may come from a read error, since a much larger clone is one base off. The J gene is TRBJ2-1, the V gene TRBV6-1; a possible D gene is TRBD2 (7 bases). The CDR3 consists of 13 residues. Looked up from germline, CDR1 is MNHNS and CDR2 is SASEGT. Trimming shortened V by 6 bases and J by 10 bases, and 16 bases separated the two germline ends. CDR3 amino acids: CASRSGRGNEQFF. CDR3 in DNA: TGTGCCAGCAGATCGGGGAGGGGGAACGAGCAGTTCTTC.

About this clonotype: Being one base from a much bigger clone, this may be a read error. This chain's CDR3 is CPSSFSGTGGAETQYF. In DNA form, the CDR3 reads TGCCCCAGCAGCTTCTCCGGGACAGGGGGCGCGGAGACCCAGTACTTC. This chain links TRBV5-1 with TRBJ2-5; 12 bases agree with TRBD1. CDR3 size: 16 residues. Germline CDR1 is SGHRS and CDR2 is YFSETQ.

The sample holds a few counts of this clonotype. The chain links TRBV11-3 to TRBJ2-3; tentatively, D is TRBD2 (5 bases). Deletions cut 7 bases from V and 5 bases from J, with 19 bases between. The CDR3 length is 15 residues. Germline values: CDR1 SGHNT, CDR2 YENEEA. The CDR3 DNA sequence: TGTGCCAGCACCCATCGGGAAGTAAGTATAGATACGCAGTATTTT. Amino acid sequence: CASTHREVSIDTQYF.

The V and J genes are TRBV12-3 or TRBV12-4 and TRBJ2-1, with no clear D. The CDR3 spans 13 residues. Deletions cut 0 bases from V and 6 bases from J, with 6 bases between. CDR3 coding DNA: TGTGCCAGCAGTTTAGCTGAAGGCAATGAGCAGTTCTTC. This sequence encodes CASSLAEGNEQFF.

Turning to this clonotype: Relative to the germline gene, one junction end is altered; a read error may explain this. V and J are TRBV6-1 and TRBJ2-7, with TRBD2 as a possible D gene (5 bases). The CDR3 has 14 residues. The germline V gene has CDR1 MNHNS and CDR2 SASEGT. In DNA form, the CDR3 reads TGTGCCAGAAGTCATTACCCAACGGAAAGGGAGCAGTATTTC. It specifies CARSHYPTEREQYF.

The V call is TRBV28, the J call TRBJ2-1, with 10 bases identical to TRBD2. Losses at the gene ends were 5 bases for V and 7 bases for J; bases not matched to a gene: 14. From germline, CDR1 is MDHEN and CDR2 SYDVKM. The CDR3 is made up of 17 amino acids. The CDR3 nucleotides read TGTGCCAGCAGTCACCGACAAGCGGGAGGGCATGTAAATGAGCAGTTCTTC. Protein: CASSHRQAGGHVNEQFF.

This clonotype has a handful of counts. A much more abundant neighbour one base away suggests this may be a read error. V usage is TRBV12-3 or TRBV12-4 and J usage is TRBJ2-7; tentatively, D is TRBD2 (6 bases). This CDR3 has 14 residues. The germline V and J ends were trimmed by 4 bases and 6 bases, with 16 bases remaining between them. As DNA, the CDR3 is TGTGCCAGCAGTTGGGACTCTTCCCTAGGCGAGCAGTACTTC. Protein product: CASSWDSSLGEQYF.